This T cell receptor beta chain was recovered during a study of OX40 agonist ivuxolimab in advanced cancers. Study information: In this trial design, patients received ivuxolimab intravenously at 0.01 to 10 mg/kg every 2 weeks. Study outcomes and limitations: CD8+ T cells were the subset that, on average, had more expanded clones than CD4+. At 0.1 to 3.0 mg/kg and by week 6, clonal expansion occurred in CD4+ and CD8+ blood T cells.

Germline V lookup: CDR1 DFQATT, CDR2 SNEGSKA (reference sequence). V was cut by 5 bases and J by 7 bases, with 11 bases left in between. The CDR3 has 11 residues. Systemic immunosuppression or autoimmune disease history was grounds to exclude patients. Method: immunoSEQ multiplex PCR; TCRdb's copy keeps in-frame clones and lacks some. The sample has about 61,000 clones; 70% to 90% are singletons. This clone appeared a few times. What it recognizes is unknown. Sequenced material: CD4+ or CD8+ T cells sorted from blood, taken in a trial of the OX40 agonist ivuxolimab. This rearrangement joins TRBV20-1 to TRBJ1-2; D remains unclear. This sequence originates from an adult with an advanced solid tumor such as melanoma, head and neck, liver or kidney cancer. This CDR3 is CSAPIGLGYTF. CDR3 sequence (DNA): TGCAGTGCTCCTATAGGCCTTGGCTACACCTTC.